This T cell receptor (beta chain) was recorded in a study of HIV-infected patients and healthy controls. This clonotype was detected many times. Follow-up blood was drawn about 14 weeks, roughly three months, after antiretroviral therapy began. The repertoire came from unfractionated whole blood and reflected all unsorted peripheral T cells. About 450 ng RNA was reverse transcribed with alpha and beta constant-region primers. Separate chain-specific third strand synthesis with multiplexing indices produced the alpha and beta libraries. All rearrangements within a chain used one primer pair; cDNA molecules carried barcodes. One entry per CDR3 protein, called by TCRdb with MiXCR from the 5' RACE reads. The profile covers 15,000 to 20,000 distinct CDR3 sequences, with 8.5% appearing a single time and approximately 22% taken by the ten largest. This receptor was identified in an adult with HIV infection. This specimen was blood, taken during antiretroviral therapy.

The CDR3 spells CASGDLTEYYEQYF. For the CDR3, the DNA is TGTGCTAGCGGCGACTTGACGGAGTACTACGAGCAGTACTTC. The V call is TRBV11-2, the J call TRBJ2-7; the D gene is possibly TRBD2 (6 bases). Germline CDR1 and CDR2: SGHAT and FQNNGV. The CDR3 is made up of 14 amino acids.